Presented here are 16 T cell receptor beta chains from one specimen sequenced in a study of blood T cell repertoires in COVID-19. Clones were sequenced by immunoSEQ multiplex PCR, and TCRdb holds only the in-frame ones, with some missing. Of approximately 240,000 clones listed, about 88% were seen once; the top ten hold roughly 2%. Sequencing was done on a sample of peripheral blood. Receptors were obtained from a middle-aged woman who had recovered from COVID-19.

V is TRBV6-2 or TRBV6-3 and J is TRBJ2-6; D might be TRBD2 (6 bases). Germline lookup yields CDR1 MNHEY and CDR2 SVGEGT. The CDR3 covers 15 residues. Trimming pared 2 bases from V and 1 base from J, leaving 6 bases between. In nucleotides, the CDR3 is TGTGCCAGCAGTTACGCGGGATCTGGGGCCAACGTCCTGACTTTC. It specifies CASSYAGSGANVLTF.

CDR3 sequence reads: CASSELDSLAYEQYF. The CDR3, as DNA: TGTGCCAGCAGCGAGCTGGACAGCCTCGCCTACGAGCAGTACTTC. This chain joins TRBV11-3 and TRBJ2-7; maybe TRBD1 (6 bases). The germline CDR1 and CDR2 sequences are SGHNT and YENEEA. There are 15 residues in the CDR3. Trimming took off 5 bases at V and 2 bases at J, with 16 bases between the two ends.

This clone was recorded only once. CDR3 protein: CASRRSRGQGNSPLHF. CDR3 DNA sequence: TGTGCCAGCAGGCGTAGCCGGGGACAGGGGAATTCACCCCTCCACTTT. This sequence joins TRBV7-2 and TRBJ1-6; 10 nucleotides align to TRBD1. The V gene's germline CDR1 is SGHTA and CDR2 FQGNSA. With V trimmed by 6 bases and J by 7 bases, 9 bases remained unmatched. The CDR3 length is 16 residues.

This chain links TRBV2 with TRBJ1-3; D is unclear. V lost 2 bases to trimming and J lost 8 bases, with 7 bases between them. The CDR3 covers 12 residues. The germline gives CDR1 SNHLY, CDR2 FYNNEI. The DNA for the CDR3 is TGTGCCAGCAGTGAAACCACTTACACCATATATTTT. Translating gives CASSETTYTIYF.

The chain joins TRBV15 to TRBJ2-3; 8 bases are shared with TRBD1. The CDR3 loop spans 14 amino acids. Germline trimming cut 2 bases from V and 4 bases from J; bases unmatched to any gene: 2. Germline CDR1 and CDR2: LNHNV and YYDKDF (reference sequence). This chain's CDR3 is CATSRQGAPDTQYF. CDR3 in DNA: TGTGCCACCAGCAGACAGGGGGCCCCAGATACGCAGTATTTT.

In its sample, this clone was seen once. The gene calls are TRBV6-6 and TRBJ1-5, with D perhaps TRBD1 (5 bases). This CDR3 is 14 amino acids long. The V gene's germline CDR1 is MNHNY and CDR2 SVGAGI (reference sequence). Trimming removed 2 bases from V and 4 bases from J, with 9 bases in between. The CDR3 reads CASSYQGPNQPQHF. Written as DNA, the CDR3 is TGTGCCAGCAGTTACCAGGGCCCAAATCAGCCCCAGCATTTT.

The V and J genes are TRBV19 and TRBJ2-7; D uncertain. This CDR3 comprises 13 residues. The ends were cut back, 2 bases at V and 0 bases at J, with 5 bases in the middle. Germline loops: CDR1 LNHDA, CDR2 SQIVND (reference sequence). The CDR3 spells CASSIHTSYEQYF. The CDR3 nucleotides read TGTGCCAGTAGTATACACACCTCCTACGAGCAGTACTTC.

The chain is built from TRBV27 and TRBJ2-3, with 7 bases fitting TRBD1. Trimming at V came to 7 bases and at J to 0 bases, leaving 4 bases not matched to a gene. Germline CDR1 reads MNHEY; CDR2 reads SMNVEV (reference sequence). The CDR3 is 14 amino acids. As DNA, the CDR3 is TGTGCCAGCAAAAGGACAGGAAGCACAGATACGCAGTATTTT. Protein sequence: CASKRTGSTDTQYF.

V usage is TRBV28 and J usage is TRBJ2-7; 11 nucleotides agree with TRBD1. The length of the CDR3 is 16 residues. Looked up from germline, CDR1 is MDHEN and CDR2 is SYDVKM. The J segment lost 5 bases and the V segment lost 1 base, leaving 7 bases of the junction unmatched. CDR3 loop: CASSLLGQGEKDEQYF. CDR3 bases: TGTGCCAGCAGTTTATTGGGACAGGGGGAGAAGGACGAGCAGTACTTC.

The V and J genes are TRBV7-2 and TRBJ2-1; 11 bases line up with TRBD2. Germline CDR1 reads SGHTA; CDR2 reads FQGNSA. V lost 1 base and J lost 6; bases outside the gene matches: 5. This CDR3 region has 16 residues. The CDR3 protein is CASSLEASGRLNEQFF. Written as DNA, the CDR3 is TGTGCCAGCAGCTTAGAGGCTAGCGGGAGGCTCAATGAGCAGTTCTTC.

The chain is built from TRBV5-1 and TRBJ2-1; tentatively, D is TRBD2 (5 bases). V lost 2 bases, J lost 4 bases, and 10 bases lay in between. This CDR3 spans 14 amino acids. The germline V gene has CDR1 SGHRS and CDR2 YFSETQ. The CDR3 DNA sequence: TGCGCCAGCAGCTTCCGGTCGGGATACAATGAGCAGTTCTTC. Translating gives CASSFRSGYNEQFF.

The chain carries TRBV7-9 and TRBJ2-3; 8 nucleotides align to TRBD2. The V gene's germline CDR1 is SEHNR and CDR2 FQNEAQ (reference sequence). Germline trimming cut 5 bases from V and 3 bases from J; bases unmatched to any gene: 13. The CDR3 totals 17 residues. The CDR3 region has the DNA TGTGCCAGCAGCCTACCCAACCAGGGACTAGGGACAGATACGCAGTATTTT. Residues: CASSLPNQGLGTDTQYF.

The chain links TRBV7-9 to TRBJ2-1; TRBD2 might be the D (6 bases). Germline-derived CDR1 and CDR2 are SEHNR and FQNEAQ (reference sequence). Trimming removed 3 bases at V and 4 bases at J, with 16 bases between. This CDR3 has 16 residues. CDR3 loop: CASSLGGGGVYNEQFF. The CDR3 DNA reads as TGTGCCAGCAGCTTGGGAGGCGGAGGGGTTTACAATGAGCAGTTCTTC.

The chain combines TRBV7-2 with TRBJ1-5; D remains unclear. The CDR3 is 13 amino acids. CDR1 and CDR2 from the germline V gene are SGHTA and FQGNSA. V lost 5 bases, J lost 4 bases, and 9 bases lay in between. In DNA form, the CDR3 reads TGTGCCAGCAGCCTACGGGGAAATCAGCCCCAGCATTTT. It translates to CASSLRGNQPQHF.

CDR3 sequence reads: CASSRQNYGYTF. The CDR3 nucleotides read TGTGCCAGTAGTAGGCAGAACTATGGCTACACCTTC. This chain uses TRBV19 with TRBJ1-2; D is unresolved. Per the germline V gene, CDR1 is LNHDA and CDR2 is SQIVND (reference sequence). This CDR3 contains 12 residues. V dropped 4 bases and J dropped 2 bases, with 5 bases sitting between them.

The chain carries TRBV19 and TRBJ2-7; 8 nucleotides agree with TRBD2. From germline, CDR1 is LNHDA and CDR2 SQIVND (reference sequence). This CDR3 has 14 residues. V gave up 5 bases and J gave up 2 bases; unmatched junction bases: 5. CDR3 protein: CASSATSGTYEQYF. The CDR3 bases are TGTGCCAGTAGTGCAACTAGCGGAACCTACGAGCAGTACTTC.